These T cell receptor beta chains were read from a single sample in a study of identical twins. TCRdb recomputed calls from the 5' RACE reads with MiXCR, one row per CDR3 protein. Of around 230,000 distinct CDR3 sequences listed, 5% to 7% are singletons. Separately, the same data were catalogued under a study of T cells expressing NK-cell markers.

Sequencing input: CD8+ T cells sorted from blood. The receptors derive from a woman in her late teens or twenties in good health. The CDR3 runs from the conserved cysteine through the conserved F or W. D genes are given only for firm matches. Where a row states a size, it is once, few, many or the class of an expanded clone; other rows omit it.

size	D	J	V	length	DNA	CDR3
few	.	TRBJ2-2	TRBV7-9	14	TGTGCCAGCAGCTTATGGGACACCACCGGGGAGCTGTTTTTT	CASSLWDTTGELFF
.	.	TRBJ2-1	TRBV9	15	TGTGCCAGCAGCGTAGCCGGGAGTATTGGTGAAGAGCAGTTCTTC	CASSVAGSIGEEQFF
few	.	TRBJ2-2	TRBV9	14	TGTGCCAGCAGCGGGGGGACGGACACCGGGGAGCTGTTTTTT	CASSGGTDTGELFF
.	.	TRBJ2-7	TRBV7-7	13	TGTGCTAGCAGCTTAGACGGTATGCGGGAGCAGTACTTC	CASSLDGMREQYF
many	TRBD2	TRBJ2-7	TRBV5-1	15	TGCGCCAGCAGCTTGGAGAGCGGGGGGATCTACGAGCAGTACTTC	CASSLESGGIYEQYF
many	.	TRBJ1-2	TRBV12-3/TRBV12-4	13	TGTGCCAGCAGTTTGAAGGGAGCGGACGGCTACACCTTC	CASSLKGADGYTF
few	.	TRBJ1-1	TRBV9	14	TGTGCCAGCAGCGTATCGGGAACGGGAACTGAAGCTTTCTTT	CASSVSGTGTEAFF
few	TRBD2	TRBJ2-5	TRBV15	17	TGTGCCACCAGACCCTTAGGAGAGCGGGGGGTACAAGAGACCCAGTACTTC	CATRPLGERGVQETQYF
.	.	TRBJ2-5	TRBV7-9	14	TGTGCCAGCAGCCCAGAGGGCAGTAAAGAGACCCAGTACTTC	CASSPEGSKETQYF
.	.	TRBJ2-3	TRBV12-5	13	TGTGCTAGTGGTGTAGAGATCACAGATACGCAGTATTTT	CASGVEITDTQYF
.	.	TRBJ2-3	TRBV5-1	16	TGCGCCAGCAGCTACTTGGGGGGGGCACGCACAGATACGCAGTATTTT	CASSYLGGARTDTQYF
.	.	TRBJ2-7	TRBV5-4	13	TGTGCCAGCAGCACGGCGGGCCGGCTCGAGCAGTACTTC	CASSTAGRLEQYF
.	TRBD2	TRBJ2-1	TRBV7-6	16	TGTGCCAGCAGCCCGGGTCCTAGCGGGATTTACAATGAGCAGTTCTTC	CASSPGPSGIYNEQFF
.	.	TRBJ2-4	TRBV9	14	TGTGCCAGCAGCGTCGGGGGCCCGACGGACATTCAGTACTTC	CASSVGGPTDIQYF
many	.	TRBJ2-1	TRBV20-1	14	TGCAGTGCTAGAGATGGTACGGGGAGGAATGAGCAGTTCTTC	CSARDGTGRNEQFF
.	.	TRBJ2-1	TRBV7-9	14	TGTGCCAGCAGCCAGCTGTCCGTAGGAGATGAGCAGTTCTTC	CASSQLSVGDEQFF
few	.	TRBJ2-5	TRBV4-3	15	TGCGCCAGCTCCCGCTCTAGCGAGTACCAAGAGACCCAGTACTTC	CASSRSSEYQETQYF
.	.	TRBJ2-3	TRBV11-3	13	TGTGCCAGCAGCTCCTCCTTGTCAGATACGCAGTATTTT	CASSSSLSDTQYF
many	.	TRBJ1-1	TRBV7-9	15	TGTGCCAGCAGCTTAGTGCGGACAGAACGCACTGAAGCTTTCTTT	CASSLVRTERTEAFF
many	.	TRBJ1-1	TRBV9	13	TGTGCCAGCAGCCCCGCCCTGAACACTGAAGCTTTCTTT	CASSPALNTEAFF
few	.	TRBJ2-2	TRBV3-1	12	TGTGCCAGCAGGACGGCAGCGGGGGAGCTGTTTTTT	CASRTAAGELFF
few	TRBD2	TRBJ2-3	TRBV7-9	17	TGTGCCAGCAGCTTAGGACTAGCGGGGACTCACCATCATACGCAGTATTTT	CASSLGLAGTHHHTQYF
.	TRBD2	TRBJ2-2	TRBV13	18	TGTGCCAGCAGCTTAGCCTTCGGAGTAGCGGGAAGCACCGGGGAGCTGTTTTTT	CASSLAFGVAGSTGELFF
.	.	TRBJ1-3	TRBV3-1	15	TGTGCCAGCAGCCCAACGGGGAGTTCTGGAAACACCATATATTTT	CASSPTGSSGNTIYF
few	TRBD2	TRBJ2-3	TRBV27	16	TGTGCCAGCAGGTCCGGGACTAGCGGGATCACAGATACGCAGTATTTT	CASRSGTSGITDTQYF
.	TRBD2	TRBJ2-5	TRBV11-2	16	TGTGCCAGCAGCTTCGGACTAGCGGGGCGCCAAGAGACCCAGTACTTC	CASSFGLAGRQETQYF
.	TRBD1	TRBJ2-7	TRBV20-1	12	TGCAGTCGGAGACAGGGGGTTGGCGAGCAGTACTTC	CSRRQGVGEQYF
.	.	TRBJ2-1	TRBV14	12	TGTGCCAGCCGCCGTCAGGGCAATGAGCAGTTCTTC	CASRRQGNEQFF
few	.	TRBJ2-7	TRBV7-8	16	TGTGCCAGCAGCTTAGCAAGACAGGCGCCGACCTACGAGCAGTACTTC	CASSLARQAPTYEQYF
few	.	TRBJ1-2	TRBV3-1	15	TGTGCCAGCAGCCAAGATCAAGGGACGCTATGGGGCTACACCTTC	CASSQDQGTLWGYTF
few	.	TRBJ1-1	TRBV12-3/TRBV12-4	12	TGTGCCAGCAGTTCACACAACACTGAAGCTTTCTTT	CASSSHNTEAFF
.	.	TRBJ2-5	TRBV5-1	14	TGCGCCAGCAGCTCCTTTCACCGGCAAGAGACCCAGTACTTC	CASSSFHRQETQYF
many	.	TRBJ2-2	TRBV4-3	16	TGCGCCAGCAGCCCTGTCTGGGGGCTAAGCACCGGGGAGCTGTTTTTT	CASSPVWGLSTGELFF
.	TRBD2	TRBJ2-1	TRBV13	18	TGTGCCAGCAGCTTACGCAGGTTGGGCGGGGGCTCCTACAATGAGCAGTTCTTC	CASSLRRLGGGSYNEQFF
few	.	TRBJ1-1	TRBV11-3	12	TGTGCCAGCAGCGCACCGTGGACTGAAGCTTTCTTT	CASSAPWTEAFF
few	TRBD2	TRBJ2-3	TRBV24-1	16	TGTGCCACCAGTGATTCCCTTGCTAGCGGGCTAGATACGCAGTATTTT	CATSDSLASGLDTQYF
.	.	TRBJ1-4	TRBV20-1	15	TGCAGTGCTAGAACAACCGGACCCCCCCATGAAAAACTGTTTTTT	CSARTTGPPHEKLFF
few	TRBD2	TRBJ2-7	TRBV10-1	14	TGCGCCAGCAGTGGGACTAGCGGGACGGACGAGCAGTACTTC	CASSGTSGTDEQYF
.	.	TRBJ1-2	TRBV12-3/TRBV12-4	13	TGTGCCAGCAGTTTGGTTACTGGCTATGGCTACACCTTT	CASSLVTGYGYTF
.	.	TRBJ2-7	TRBV4-1	13	TGCGCCAGCAGCCAAGAGAGATTAAGCGGAAAAGTCTTC	CASSQERLSGKVF
.	.	TRBJ2-1	TRBV18	15	TGTGCCAGCTCACCGTCTAGCGGAGGGGGCAATGAGCAGTTCTTC	CASSPSSGGGNEQFF
many	.	TRBJ1-1	TRBV29-1	13	TGCAGCGTTGAAGGGGAAGGAGGGACTGAAGCTTTCTTT	CSVEGEGGTEAFF
.	.	TRBJ2-3	TRBV7-9	11	TGTGCCAGCAGCCCAGGAGAGTCCCCGTATTTT	CASSPGESPYF
many	.	TRBJ2-7	TRBV5-6	14	TGTGCCAGCAGCTTGGAGGACTCCCGCTACGAGCAGTACTTC	CASSLEDSRYEQYF
many	TRBD2	TRBJ2-1	TRBV7-2	16	TGTGCCAGCAGCGAGCCACTAGCGGGAGTTATTAATGAGCAGTTCTTC	CASSEPLAGVINEQFF